By frequency, the clone carrying this T cell receptor (beta chain) registers medium-sized. Its antigen remains unknown. Every individual CD8+ T cell subset underwent sorting in triplicate at a few hundred thousand cells apiece. The CD45RO-CCR7+CD27+CD95- phenotype denoted naive CD8+ T cells. The germline V gene encodes CDR1 LNHDA and CDR2 SQIVND (reference sequence). The length of the CDR3 is 15 residues. These data are taken from a study of CXCR3-negative and CXCR3-positive naive CD8 T cells. Study-level findings and limits: Naive subsets did not differ in surface CD5, and TRB CDR3 properties served to infer TCR strength. Comparably high diversity marked both naive subsets, whereas memory CD8+ cells had much lower diversity.

5' RACE that incorporated UMI labels was used to prepare the TRB cDNA libraries. From its re-call of the 5' RACE reads, TCRdb lists each CDR3 protein once, without DNA. In all, the sample yields more than 6,000 distinct CDR3 sequences. The V gene is TRBV19, the J gene TRBJ1-5; the TCRdb D gene call, TRBD1, has no DNA to confirm it. Sequenced input: naive CXCR3- CD8+ T cells from blood. Indicated subset: CD45RO-CCR7+CD27+CD95- naive CD8+ T cells lacking CXCR3 (TNR3-). The TCR was taken from a human donor in good health. Some clones in this sample may be carry-over from other donors' samples. Here the CDR3 reads CASSILGQGYQPQHF.